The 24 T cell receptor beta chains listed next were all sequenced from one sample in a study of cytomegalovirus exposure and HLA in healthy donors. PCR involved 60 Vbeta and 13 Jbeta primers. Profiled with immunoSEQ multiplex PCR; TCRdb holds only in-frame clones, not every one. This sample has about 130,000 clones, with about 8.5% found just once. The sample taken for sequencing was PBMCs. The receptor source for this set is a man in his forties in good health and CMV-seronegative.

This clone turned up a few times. The CDR3: CASSSRTALAKNIQYF. CDR3 sequence (DNA): TGTGCCAGCAGCTCCCGGACAGCCCTAGCCAAAAACATTCAGTACTTC. J is TRBJ2-4 and V is TRBV7-8; a possible D gene is TRBD1 (6 bases). The CDR3 length is 16 residues. With 4 bases removed from V and 0 bases from J, the gap between germline ends came to 13 bases. Germline V gives CDR1 SGHVS, CDR2 FQNEAQ.

This chain's CDR3 is CASSPRDMDGYTF. For the CDR3, the DNA is TGTGCCAGTAGTCCCCGGGACATGGATGGCTACACCTTC. V usage is TRBV19 and J usage is TRBJ1-2; D is possibly TRBD1 (6 bases). The V end was cut by 5 bases, the J end by 6 bases, with 13 bases between. The CDR3 extends over 13 amino acids. Germline V CDR1 and CDR2: LNHDA, SQIVND (reference sequence).

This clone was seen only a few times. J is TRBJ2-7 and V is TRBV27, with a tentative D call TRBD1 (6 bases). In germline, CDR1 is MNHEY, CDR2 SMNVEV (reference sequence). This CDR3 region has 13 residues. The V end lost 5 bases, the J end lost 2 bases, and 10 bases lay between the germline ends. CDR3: CASSLQGPYEQYF. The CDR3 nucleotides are TGTGCCAGCAGTCTCCAGGGGCCCTACGAGCAGTACTTC.

The CDR3: CASSGRQGGETQYF. The CDR3 DNA follows: TGTGCCAGCAGCGGCCGACAGGGGGGAGAGACCCAGTACTTC. J is TRBJ2-5 and V is TRBV9, with 9 bases aligning to TRBD1. Germline loops: CDR1 SGDLS, CDR2 YYNGEE. After removal of 3 bases from V and 4 bases from J, the junction contained 4 bases not matched to a gene. There are 14 residues in the CDR3.

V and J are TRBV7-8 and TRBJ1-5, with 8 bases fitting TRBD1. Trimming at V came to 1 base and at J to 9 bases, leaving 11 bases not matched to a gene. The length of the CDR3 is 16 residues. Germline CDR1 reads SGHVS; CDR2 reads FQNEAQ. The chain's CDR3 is CASSLVPGTGSLPQHF. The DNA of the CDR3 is TGTGCCAGCAGCTTAGTACCGGGGACAGGTAGTCTGCCCCAGCATTTT.

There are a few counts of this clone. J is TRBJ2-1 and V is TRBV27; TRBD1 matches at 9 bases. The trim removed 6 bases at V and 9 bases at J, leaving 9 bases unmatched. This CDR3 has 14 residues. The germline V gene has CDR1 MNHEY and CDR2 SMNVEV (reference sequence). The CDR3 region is CASSLPGTGSEQFF. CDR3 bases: TGTGCCAGCAGCTTACCAGGGACAGGGTCTGAGCAGTTCTTC.

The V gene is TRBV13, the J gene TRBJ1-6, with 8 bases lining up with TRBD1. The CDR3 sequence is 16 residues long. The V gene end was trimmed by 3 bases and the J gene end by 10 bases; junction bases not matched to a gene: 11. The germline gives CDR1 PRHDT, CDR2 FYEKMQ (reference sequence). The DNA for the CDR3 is TGTGCCAGCAGCTTCCAGGGGGCAGGAACGGGATCACCCCTCCACTTT. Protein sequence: CASSFQGAGTGSPLHF.

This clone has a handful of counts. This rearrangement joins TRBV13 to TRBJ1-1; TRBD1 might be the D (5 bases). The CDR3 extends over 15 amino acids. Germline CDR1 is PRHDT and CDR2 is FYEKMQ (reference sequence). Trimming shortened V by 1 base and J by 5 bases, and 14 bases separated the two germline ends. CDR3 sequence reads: CASSLDPAGKTEAFF. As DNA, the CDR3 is TGTGCCAGCAGCTTAGACCCGGCAGGGAAGACTGAAGCTTTCTTT.

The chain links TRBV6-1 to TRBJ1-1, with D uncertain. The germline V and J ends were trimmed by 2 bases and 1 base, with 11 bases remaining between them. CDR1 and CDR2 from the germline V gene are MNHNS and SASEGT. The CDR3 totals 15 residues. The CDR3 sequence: CASSERTGWNTEAFF. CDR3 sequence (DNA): TGTGCCAGCAGTGAAAGAACGGGGTGGAACACTGAAGCTTTCTTT.

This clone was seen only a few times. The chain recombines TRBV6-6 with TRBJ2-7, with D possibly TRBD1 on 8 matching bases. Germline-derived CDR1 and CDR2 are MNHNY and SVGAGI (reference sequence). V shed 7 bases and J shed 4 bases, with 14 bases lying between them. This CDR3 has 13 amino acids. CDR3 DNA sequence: TGTGCCAGCAAGACAGGGGAGGGATACGAGCAGTACTTC. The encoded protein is CASKTGEGYEQYF.

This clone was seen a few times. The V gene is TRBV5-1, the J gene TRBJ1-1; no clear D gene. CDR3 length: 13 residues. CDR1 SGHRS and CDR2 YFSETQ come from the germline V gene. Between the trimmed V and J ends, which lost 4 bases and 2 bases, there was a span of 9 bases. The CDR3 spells CASSREDNTEAFF. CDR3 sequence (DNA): TGCGCCAGCAGCCGAGAGGATAACACTGAAGCTTTCTTT.

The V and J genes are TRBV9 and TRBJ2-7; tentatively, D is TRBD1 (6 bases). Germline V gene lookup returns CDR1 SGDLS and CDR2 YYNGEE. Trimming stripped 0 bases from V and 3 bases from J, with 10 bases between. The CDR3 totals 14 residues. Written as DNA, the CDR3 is TGTGCCAGCAGCGTAGATCGGGACAACTACGAGCAGTACTTC. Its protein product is CASSVDRDNYEQYF.

This chain's CDR3 is CASSLKTGFNEQFF. DNA for the CDR3: TGTGCCAGCAGTCTTAAAACAGGATTCAATGAGCAGTTCTTC. The chain employs TRBV28 and TRBJ2-1, with a possible D match to TRBD1 (5 bases). Trimming took off 5 bases at V and 6 bases at J, with 14 bases between the two ends. CDR1 is MDHEN and CDR2 is SYDVKM in the germline V gene. The CDR3 is 14 amino acids.

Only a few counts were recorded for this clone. The CDR3 spells CASSTGFDYGYTF. The CDR3 DNA is TGTGCCAGCAGTACCGGGTTCGACTATGGCTACACCTTC. The J gene is TRBJ1-2, the V gene TRBV6-5; D call uncertain. V lost 5 bases and J lost 3, with 10 bases in between. The CDR3 spans 13 residues. CDR1 MNHEY and CDR2 SVGAGI come from the germline V gene.

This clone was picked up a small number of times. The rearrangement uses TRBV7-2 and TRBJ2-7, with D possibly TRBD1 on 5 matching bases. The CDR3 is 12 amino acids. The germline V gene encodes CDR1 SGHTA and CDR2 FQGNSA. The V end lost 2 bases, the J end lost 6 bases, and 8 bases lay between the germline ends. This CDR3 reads CASSLWTREQYF. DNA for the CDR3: TGTGCCAGCAGCTTATGGACACGCGAGCAGTACTTC.

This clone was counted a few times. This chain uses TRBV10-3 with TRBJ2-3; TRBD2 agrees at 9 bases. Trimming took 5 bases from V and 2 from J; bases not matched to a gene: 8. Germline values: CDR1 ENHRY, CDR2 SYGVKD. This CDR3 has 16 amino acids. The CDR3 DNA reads TGTGCCATCAGTCGAATCCAGCGGGGGGCCACAGATACGCAGTATTTT. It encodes CAISRIQRGATDTQYF.

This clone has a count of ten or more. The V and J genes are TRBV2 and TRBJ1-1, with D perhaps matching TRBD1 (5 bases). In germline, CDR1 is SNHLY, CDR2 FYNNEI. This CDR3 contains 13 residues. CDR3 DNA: TGTGTACGGGGGAAGGGCATGAACACTGAAGCTTTCTTT. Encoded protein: CVRGKGMNTEAFF.

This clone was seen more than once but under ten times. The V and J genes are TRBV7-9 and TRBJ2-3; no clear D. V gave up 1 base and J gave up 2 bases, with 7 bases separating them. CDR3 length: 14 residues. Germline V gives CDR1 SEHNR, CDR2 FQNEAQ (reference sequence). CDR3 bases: TGTGCCAGCAGCTTAGTTACTCCCACAGATACGCAGTATTTT. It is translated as CASSLVTPTDTQYF.

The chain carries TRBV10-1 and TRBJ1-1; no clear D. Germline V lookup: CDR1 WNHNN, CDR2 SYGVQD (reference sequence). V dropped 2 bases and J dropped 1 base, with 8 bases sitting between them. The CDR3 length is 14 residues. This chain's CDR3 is CASSEGRENTEAFF. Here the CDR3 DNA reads TGCGCCAGCAGTGAGGGGAGGGAGAACACTGAAGCTTTCTTT.

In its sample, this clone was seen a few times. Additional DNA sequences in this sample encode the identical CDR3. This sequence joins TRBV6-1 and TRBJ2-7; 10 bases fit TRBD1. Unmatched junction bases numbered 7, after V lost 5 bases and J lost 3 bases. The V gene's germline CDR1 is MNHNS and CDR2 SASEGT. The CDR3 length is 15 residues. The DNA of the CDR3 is TGTGCCAGCAGTTCCCTGGACAGGGGGGACTACGAGCAGTACTTC. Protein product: CASSSLDRGDYEQYF.

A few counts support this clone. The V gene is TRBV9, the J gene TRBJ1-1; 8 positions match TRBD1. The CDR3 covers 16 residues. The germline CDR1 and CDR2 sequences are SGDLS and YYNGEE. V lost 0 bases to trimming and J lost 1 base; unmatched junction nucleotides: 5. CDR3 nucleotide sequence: TGTGCCAGCAGCGTAGCGGCAGGGGGCGGGAACACTGAAGCTTTCTTT. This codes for CASSVAAGGGNTEAFF.

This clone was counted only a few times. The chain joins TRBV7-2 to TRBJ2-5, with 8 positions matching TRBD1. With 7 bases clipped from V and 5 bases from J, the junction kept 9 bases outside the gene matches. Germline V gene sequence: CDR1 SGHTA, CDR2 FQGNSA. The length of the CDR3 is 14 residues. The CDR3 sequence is CASTQGQAAETQYF. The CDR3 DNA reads TGTGCCAGCACCCAGGGACAGGCGGCGGAGACCCAGTACTTC.

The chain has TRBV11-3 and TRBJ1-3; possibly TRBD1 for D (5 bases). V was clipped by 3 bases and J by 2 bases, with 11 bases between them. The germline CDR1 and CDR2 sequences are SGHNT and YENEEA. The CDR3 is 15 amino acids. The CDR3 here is CASSLNRGTGNTIYF. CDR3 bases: TGTGCCAGCAGCTTGAATAGGGGCACTGGAAACACCATATATTTT.

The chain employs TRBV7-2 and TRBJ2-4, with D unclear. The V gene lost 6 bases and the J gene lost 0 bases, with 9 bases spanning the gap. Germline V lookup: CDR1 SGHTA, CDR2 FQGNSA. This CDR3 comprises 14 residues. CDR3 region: CASSPQLAKNIQYF. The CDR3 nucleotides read TGTGCCAGCAGTCCCCAGTTAGCCAAAAACATTCAGTACTTC.